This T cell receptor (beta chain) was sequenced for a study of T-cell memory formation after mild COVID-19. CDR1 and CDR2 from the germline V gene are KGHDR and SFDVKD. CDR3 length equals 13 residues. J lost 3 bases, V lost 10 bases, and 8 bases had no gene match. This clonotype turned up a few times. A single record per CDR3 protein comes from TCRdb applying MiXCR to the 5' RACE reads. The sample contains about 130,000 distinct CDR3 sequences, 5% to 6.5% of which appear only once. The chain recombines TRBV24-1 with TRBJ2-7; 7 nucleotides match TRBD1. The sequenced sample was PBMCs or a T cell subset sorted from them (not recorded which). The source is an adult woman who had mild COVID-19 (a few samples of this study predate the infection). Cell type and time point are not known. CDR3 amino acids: CATGHAGGYEQYF. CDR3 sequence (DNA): TGTGCCACAGGACACGCAGGGGGCTACGAGCAGTACTTC.